The clone carrying this T cell receptor beta chain was seen ten or more times. The method for making cDNA was 5'RACE, and it used 10-nucleotide random UMIs. TCRdb recomputed calls from the 5' RACE reads with MiXCR, one row per CDR3 protein. The sample lists some 60,000 distinct CDR3 sequences, roughly a tenth seen once, with 5% to 8.5% in the top ten. This record comes from a study of neurological immune-mediated disorders. Trimming took 6 bases from V and 8 from J, leaving 17 bases between them. CDR3 length: 14 residues. The germline gives CDR1 MDHEN, CDR2 SYDVKM. Described time point: longitudinal time-point 1 (baseline). Where libraries were unsorted, they were derived from 2 million PBMCs stored at -80 degrees C.

The chain employs TRBV28 and TRBJ2-1; D may be TRBD2 (7 bases). Input material: PBMCs. This receptor was taken from a male donor with HTLV-1-associated myelopathy (HAM/TSP). The CDR3 is CASSQRGGGDEQFF. The CDR3 DNA sequence: TGTGCCAGCAGCCAGAGGGGGGGGGGCGATGAGCAGTTCTTC.